The 3 T cell receptor beta chains in this list originate from one sample, sequenced in a study of blood T cell repertoires in COVID-19. Assay used: immunoSEQ multiplex PCR; TCRdb lists only in-frame clones, some missing. The sample lists about 70,000 clones; more than 70% were seen once. The sequencing sample was made of peripheral blood. The source is an older woman with acute or convalescent COVID-19.

This clone was counted a single time. The CDR3 here is CASSLEGLYEQYF. In nucleotides, the CDR3 is TGTGCCAGCAGCTTGGAGGGGTTATACGAGCAGTACTTC. The chain carries TRBV5-5 and TRBJ2-7; possible D gene TRBD1, 5 bases. V lost 0 bases and J lost 4, with 8 bases in between. There are 13 residues in the CDR3. Germline values: CDR1 SGHKS, CDR2 YYEKEE (reference sequence).

The chain is built from TRBV13 and TRBJ2-1; D might be TRBD2 (5 bases). The CDR3 extends over 18 amino acids. V lost 1 base and J lost 2, with 18 bases in between. CDR1 and CDR2 (germline): PRHDT, FYEKMQ (reference sequence). CDR3 in DNA: TGTGCCAGCAGCTTAGTGGCGGGCGGGTCAGGAGCCTACAATGAGCAGTTCTTC. This codes for CASSLVAGGSGAYNEQFF.

V gene TRBV5-1 combines with J gene TRBJ1-2; the match to TRBD1 covers 7 bases. Losses at the gene ends were 4 bases for V and 2 bases for J; bases not matched to a gene: 2. The V gene's germline CDR1 is SGHRS and CDR2 YFSETQ. The CDR3 is 13 residues long. CDR3 amino acids: CASSEGQNYGYTF. CDR3 nucleotide sequence: TGCGCCAGCAGCGAGGGACAGAACTATGGCTACACCTTC.